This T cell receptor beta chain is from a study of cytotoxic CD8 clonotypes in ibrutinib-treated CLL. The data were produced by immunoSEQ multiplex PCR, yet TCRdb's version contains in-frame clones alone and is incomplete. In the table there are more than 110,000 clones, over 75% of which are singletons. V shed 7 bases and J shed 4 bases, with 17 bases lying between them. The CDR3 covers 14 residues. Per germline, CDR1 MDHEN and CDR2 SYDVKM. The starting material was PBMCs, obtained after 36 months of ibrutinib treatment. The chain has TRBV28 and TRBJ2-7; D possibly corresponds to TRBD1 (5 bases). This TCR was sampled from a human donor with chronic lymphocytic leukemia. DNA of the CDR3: TGTGCCAGCAAGCTCAGGGTAGGGTTTTACGAGCAGTACTTC. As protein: CASKLRVGFYEQYF.